The rows below give T cell receptor beta chains drawn from one sample of a study of blood T cell repertoires in COVID-19. Data came from immunoSEQ multiplex PCR; TCRdb stores just in-frame clones and leaves some out. This sample has some 80,000 clones, with more than 80% found just once. Sequenced material: peripheral blood. The receptors stem from a human donor in a cohort sampled during active COVID-19. Both conserved end residues are part of each CDR3. The order of the fields is D gene, clone size, J gene, V gene, CDR3 protein, CDR3 DNA. D genes are given only for firm matches. For some rows the clone size is stated as once, few or many, or as a class when expanded; others skip it.

TRBD2	NA	TRBJ2-3	TRBV10-2	CASSEFFAGGTSGGPGATQYF	TGCGCCAGCAGTGAGTTTTTCGCCGGTGGGACTAGCGGGGGTCCCGGGGCTACGCAGTATTTT
NA	NA	TRBJ2-4	TRBV12-3/TRBV12-4	CASSFSRKNIQYF	TGTGCCAGCAGTTTCTCTAGAAAAAACATTCAGTACTTC
TRBD1	NA	TRBJ2-6	TRBV7-9	CASSPPGTALSGANVLTF	TGTGCCAGCAGCCCCCCCGGGACAGCCCTCTCTGGGGCCAACGTCCTGACTTTC
NA	NA	TRBJ1-2	TRBV18	CASSPREGVDYGYTF	TGTGCCAGCTCACCACGTGAAGGGGTCGACTATGGCTACACCTTC
TRBD1	NA	TRBJ2-5	TRBV28	CASSLRQGIQETQYF	TGTGCCAGCAGTCTTCGACAGGGTATCCAAGAGACCCAGTACTTC
TRBD1	once	TRBJ2-7	TRBV6-1	CASSDHRGQYF	TGTGCCAGCAGTGACCACAGGGGGCAATACTTC
NA	NA	TRBJ1-4	TRBV24-1	CATSDPLDSGEKLFF	TGTGCCACCAGTGATCCGTTGGACAGTGGGGAAAAACTGTTTTTT
TRBD1	NA	TRBJ2-7	TRBV30	CAWSGQGAYEQYF	TGTGCCTGGAGTGGACAGGGGGCCTACGAGCAGTACTTC
NA	few	TRBJ2-1	TRBV5-4	CASSLGGDRNEQFF	TGTGCCAGCAGCTTGGGGGGGGACCGGAATGAGCAGTTCTTC
NA	NA	TRBJ1-2	TRBV5-4	CASSLAQDGYGYTF	TGTGCCAGCAGCTTGGCACAGGACGGCTATGGCTACACCTTC
TRBD1	NA	TRBJ1-1	TRBV3-1/TRBV3-2	CASSQGVGDRGGTEAFF	TGTGCCAGCAGCCAAGGGGTTGGCGACAGGGGTGGCACTGAAGCTTTCTTT
TRBD1	NA	TRBJ1-3	TRBV7-2	CASSSFRDRGSAVNTIYF	TGTGCCAGCAGCTCGTTCCGGGACAGGGGGTCGGCCGTAAACACCATATATTTT
NA	medium-sized	TRBJ2-7	TRBV2	CASDNGQTGRGEQYF	TGTGCCAGCGACAACGGACAAACGGGCCGGGGGGAGCAGTACTTC